This passage covers 12 T cell receptor beta chains from one sample sequenced in a study of T cells expressing NK-cell markers. TCRdb re-analyzed the 5' RACE reads; it lists each CDR3 protein once, without DNA. The ten most abundant clones cover 1.4% of a sample with fewer than 550,000 distinct CDR3 sequences. The sequenced material came from blood T cells: a sorted CD56 or NKG2C T cell subset, CD4+ or CD8+ T cells, or bulk PBMC T cells (not recorded which). The receptors here all came from a woman in her 50s in good health.

CDR3 protein: CASSQDSKSVREQYF. This rearrangement joins TRBV3-1 to TRBJ2-7; there is no DNA to check the TCRdb D call of TRBD2. The CDR3 covers 15 residues. The germline V gene encodes CDR1 LGHDT and CDR2 YNNKEL (reference sequence).

The rearrangement links TRBV24-1 to TRBJ2-2. The CDR3 is 12 amino acids. Germline-derived CDR1 and CDR2 are KGHDR and SFDVKD. The CDR3 sequence is CATVFGTGELFF.

The chain uses TRBV9 and TRBJ2-3. Germline-derived CDR1 and CDR2 are SGDLS and YYNGEE. The CDR3 spans 15 residues. CDR3 residues: CASSVDPDSTDTQYF. Drawing the rest from reference TRBV9 and TRBJ2-3, the complete variable domain is DSGVTQTPKHLITATGQRVTLRCSPRSGDLSVYWYQQSLDQGLQFLIQYYNGEERAKGNILERFSAQQFPDLHSELNLSSLELGDSALYFCASSVDPDSTDTQYFGPGTRLTVL.

The rearrangement joins TRBV11-3 to TRBJ1-4. This CDR3 is built from 14 residues. Looked up from germline, CDR1 is SGHNT and CDR2 is YENEEA. The CDR3 reads CASSLRDGNEKLFF. Drawing the rest from reference TRBV11-3 and TRBJ1-4, the complete variable domain is EAGVVQSPRYKIIEKKQPVAFWCNPISGHNTLYWYLQNLGQGPELLIRYENEEAVDDSQLPKDRFSAERLKGVDSTLKIQPAELGDSAVYLCASSLRDGNEKLFFGSGTQLSVL.

V usage is TRBV20-1 and J usage is TRBJ2-3; TCRdb reports TRBD2, a call that lacks DNA to check it against. The CDR3 length is 13 residues. In germline, CDR1 is DFQATT, CDR2 SNEGSKA (reference sequence). The CDR3 reads CSARERATDTQYF.

The chain has TRBV5-1 and TRBJ1-3. This CDR3 contains 14 residues. CDR1 SGHRS and CDR2 YFSETQ come from the germline V gene. CDR3 loop: CASRDGPQGNTIYF. Full variable domain (outside the CDR3, taken from reference TRBV5-1 and TRBJ1-3): KAGVTQTPRYLIKTRGQQVTLSCSPISGHRSVSWYQQTPGQGLQFLFEYFSETQRNKGNFPGRFSGRQFSNSRSEMNVSTLELGDSALYLCASRDGPQGNTIYFGEGSWLTVV.

The CDR3 spells CASSFRSSGSSTDTQYF. The genes are TRBV5-1 and TRBJ2-3. The CDR3 has 17 amino acids. Germline-derived CDR1 and CDR2 are SGHRS and YFSETQ. Filled out from reference TRBV5-1 and TRBJ2-3, the complete variable domain reads KAGVTQTPRYLIKTRGQQVTLSCSPISGHRSVSWYQQTPGQGLQFLFEYFSETQRNKGNFPGRFSGRQFSNSRSEMNVSTLELGDSALYLCASSFRSSGSSTDTQYFGPGTRLTVL.

The chain is built from TRBV10-3 and TRBJ2-3; the TCRdb D gene call, TRBD1, has no DNA to confirm it. Germline loops: CDR1 ENHRY, CDR2 SYGVKD. The CDR3 sequence is 15 residues long. Here the CDR3 reads CATRDPGTSTDTQYF.

The chain carries TRBV3-1 and TRBJ2-7; TCRdb indicates TRBD2, and absent DNA this call remains unverified. CDR3 size: 11 residues. The germline V gene has CDR1 LGHDT and CDR2 YNNKEL (reference sequence). The CDR3: CASRGVREQYF.

The gene calls are TRBV3-1 and TRBJ2-1; the TRBD1 assignment by TCRdb is unverifiable without DNA. The CDR3 is made up of 15 amino acids. Germline V gene sequence: CDR1 LGHDT, CDR2 YNNKEL (reference sequence). This chain's CDR3 is CASSPATPSGNEQFF.

The chain links TRBV7-8 to TRBJ2-1; TCRdb lists TRBD1, though no DNA is available to test this call. Looked up from germline, CDR1 is SGHVS and CDR2 is FQNEAQ. The CDR3 covers 15 residues. The CDR3: CASRTGQGFYDEQFF. Supplemented by reference TRBV7-8 and TRBJ2-1, the full variable domain reads GAGVSQSPRYKVAKRGQDVALRCDPISGHVSLFWYQQALGQGPEFLTYFQNEAQLDKSGLPSDRFFAERPEGSVSTLKIQRTQQEDSAVYLCASRTGQGFYDEQFFGPGTRLTVL.

The rearrangement links TRBV10-2 to TRBJ2-3; TCRdb gives TRBD1 as the D gene, but with no DNA this cannot be confirmed. Germline V lookup: CDR1 WSHSY, CDR2 SAAADI. The CDR3 is 15 amino acids. The CDR3 spells CASSVGQGSTDTQYF.